This T cell receptor beta chain was retrieved from a study of blood T cell repertoires in COVID-19. As for the study in general: Italy, Spain and the United States were the sources of the convalescent and acute COVID-19 samples. PBMCs, B-cell-depleted T cells, or T cells provided the cDNA or gDNA that made up the material.

The CDR3 runs 15 residues. Germline V CDR1 and CDR2: MNHEY, SMNVEV (reference sequence). V was clipped by 4 bases and J by 1 base; unmatched bases: 3. Authors' processing steps: Amplified reference gene primers provided the basis for estimating nucleated cell counts. TCRdb keeps only in-frame clones here, not all; method: immunoSEQ multiplex PCR. The D gene and trimming were derived from the DNA, and the V and J assignments and clone size from that table. The top ten clones hold roughly an eighth of a sample with 250,000 to 300,000 clones, 89% of them seen once. The chain combines TRBV27 with TRBJ1-3; TRBD1 matches at 8 bases. The sequence came from a woman in her fifties or sixties with acute or convalescent COVID-19. The sequenced material came from peripheral blood. Here the CDR3 DNA reads TGTGCCAGCAGTTCGTACAGGGGGTCTGGAAACACCATATATTTT. Translated, it gives CASSSYRGSGNTIYF.